A selection of T cell receptor beta chains follows, all from one sample in a study of CD8 T cells in ankylosing spondylitis. Using its own MiXCR run on the 5' RACE reads, TCRdb lists one record per CDR3 protein. The table lists hundreds of thousands of distinct CDR3 sequences, 20% to 30% of them singletons. The specimen was blood, either unsorted or a sorted T cell fraction (not recorded which). Receptors were obtained from a male donor with ankylosing spondylitis or in good health (not recorded which). Each CDR3 is given with its conserved first and last residue. Each record gives: V gene, clone size, D gene, J gene, CDR3 protein, CDR3 DNA. A D gene is named only where the DNA matches it firmly. Expanded clones get a size class; other rows say once, few or many, or leave the size out.

TRBV7-8,many,TRBD2,TRBJ2-5,CASSAGTSRRETQYF,TGTGCCAGCAGCGCCGGGACTAGCCGAAGGGAGACCCAGTACTTC
TRBV12-3/TRBV12-4,NA,NA,TRBJ2-5,CASSLRRVQSPPYF,TGTGCCAGCAGTTTAAGGAGGGTCCAATCCCCCCCGTACTTC
TRBV20-1,many,NA,TRBJ2-7,CSASLRGRGGEQYF,TGCAGTGCTAGTTTACGAGGGAGAGGTGGAGAGCAGTACTTC
TRBV9,many,NA,TRBJ2-7,CASSVGGALSSYEQYF,TGTGCCAGCAGCGTAGGGGGGGCCCTGAGCTCCTACGAGCAGTACTTC
TRBV20-1,NA,NA,TRBJ1-5,CSASRSNQPQHF,TGCAGTGCCTCTAGGAGCAATCAGCCCCAGCATTTT
TRBV5-5,many,NA,TRBJ2-2,CASSLKGDNTGELFF,TGTGCCAGCAGCTTGAAAGGGGACAACACCGGGGAGCTGTTTTTT
TRBV7-2,many,TRBD1,TRBJ2-7,CASSLLPGQGTYEQYF,TGTGCCAGCAGCTTGTTACCGGGACAGGGCACCTACGAGCAGTACTTC
TRBV7-3,many,NA,TRBJ2-7,CASSPWAGRFHEQYF,TGTGCCAGCAGCCCCTGGGCAGGGAGGTTCCACGAGCAGTACTTC
TRBV10-3,many,TRBD2,TRBJ2-3,CATGTSGGTDTQYF,TGTGCCACCGGGACTAGCGGGGGCACAGATACGCAGTATTTT
TRBV29-1,many,TRBD2,TRBJ2-1,CSVGGTSGSYNEQFF,TGCAGCGTCGGGGGGACTAGCGGGTCCTACAATGAGCAGTTCTTC
TRBV9,many,NA,TRBJ2-3,CASSVGQGHTQYF,TGTGCCAGCAGCGTAGGGCAGGGTCATACGCAGTATTTT
TRBV27,few,NA,TRBJ2-4,CASTSTWARSAKNIQYF,TGTGCCAGCACCTCCACGTGGGCAAGGAGTGCCAAAAACATTCAGTACTTC
TRBV5-1,many,NA,TRBJ1-2,CASSLGAGSTTHGYTF,TGCGCCAGCAGCTTGGGGGCAGGCTCTACTACTCATGGCTACACCTTC
TRBV12-3/TRBV12-4,many,NA,TRBJ1-1,CASSNTEAFF,TGTGCCAGCAGTAACACTGAAGCTTTCTTT
TRBV10-3,NA,NA,TRBJ2-1,CAISEPGVRVQFF,TGTGCCATCAGTGAACCAGGGGTCCGGGTGCAGTTCTTC
TRBV12-3/TRBV12-4,many,NA,TRBJ1-4,CASSLRGLSEKLFF,TGTGCCAGCAGCCTCCGCGGGCTGAGTGAAAAACTGTTTTTT
TRBV27,many,TRBD2,TRBJ2-1,CASRGSGSVNEQFF,TGTGCCAGCAGGGGTAGCGGGAGTGTAAATGAGCAGTTCTTC
TRBV5-1,many,TRBD1,TRBJ2-7,CATRQTGTSYEQYF,TGCGCCACCCGCCAGACAGGGACCTCCTACGAGCAGTACTTC
TRBV5-1,NA,NA,TRBJ2-3,CASLGQNTDTQYF,TGCGCCAGCCTAGGACAGAACACAGATACGCAGTATTTT
TRBV7-2,few,TRBD1,TRBJ1-2,CASSQGQGRGYGYTF,TGTGCCAGCAGCCAAGGACAGGGTCGGGGCTATGGCTACACCTTC